This T cell receptor beta chain was sequenced during a study of cytomegalovirus exposure and HLA in healthy donors. Looking at the study overall: Among 150 million to 200 million T cells, an earlier analysis found about 110 million unique TCR beta sequences.

Germline assignment: CDR1 LNHNV and CDR2 YYDKDF (reference sequence). V lost 1 base and J 1 base, leaving 13 bases between the germline ends. This CDR3 comprises 16 residues. PCR was performed using 60 Vbeta and 13 Jbeta primers. Assay used: immunoSEQ multiplex PCR; TCRdb lists only in-frame clones, some missing. The sample yields over 200,000 clones, under 90% seen once. This clone was found once. The receptor was isolated from a human donor in good health. Sequenced: PBMCs. The rearrangement links TRBV15 to TRBJ1-1, with unresolved D. CDR3 amino acids: CATSRARWVPNTEAFF. CDR3 in DNA: TGTGCCACCAGCAGAGCGAGGTGGGTCCCGAACACTGAAGCTTTCTTT.